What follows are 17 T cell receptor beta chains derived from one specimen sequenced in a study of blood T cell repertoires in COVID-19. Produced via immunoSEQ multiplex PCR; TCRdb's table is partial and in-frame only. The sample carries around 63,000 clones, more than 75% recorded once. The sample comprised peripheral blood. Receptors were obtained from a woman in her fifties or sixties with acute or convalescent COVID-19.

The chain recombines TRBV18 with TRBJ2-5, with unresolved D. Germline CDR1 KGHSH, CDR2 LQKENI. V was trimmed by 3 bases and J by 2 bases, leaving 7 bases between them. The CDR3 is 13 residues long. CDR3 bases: TGTGCCAGCTCACCTACACCACAAGAGACCCAGTACTTC. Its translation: CASSPTPQETQYF. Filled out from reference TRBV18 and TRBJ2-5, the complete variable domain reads NAGVMQNPRHLVRRRGQEARLRCSPMKGHSHVYWYRQLPEEGLKFMVYLQKENIIDESGMPKERFSAEFPKEGPSILRIQQVVRGDSAAYFCASSPTPQETQYFGPGTRLLVL.

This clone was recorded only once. The CDR3 DNA is TGTGCCAGCAGCGTAGAAGCGGGGGGGCCTAGGGATGAGCAGTTCTTC. Residues: CASSVEAGGPRDEQFF. The V and J genes are TRBV9 and TRBJ2-1; 10 bases agree with TRBD2. The V and J ends lost 0 bases and 8 bases, in that order; junction bases with no gene match: 8. Germline V gene data show CDR1 as SGDLS and CDR2 as YYNGEE. CDR3 length equals 16 residues.

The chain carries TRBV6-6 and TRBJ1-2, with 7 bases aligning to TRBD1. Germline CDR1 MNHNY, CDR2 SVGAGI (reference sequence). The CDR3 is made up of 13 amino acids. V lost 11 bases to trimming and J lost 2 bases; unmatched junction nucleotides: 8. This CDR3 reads CASEKDRNYGYTF. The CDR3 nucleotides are TGTGCCTCCGAGAAGGACAGGAACTATGGCTACACCTTC.

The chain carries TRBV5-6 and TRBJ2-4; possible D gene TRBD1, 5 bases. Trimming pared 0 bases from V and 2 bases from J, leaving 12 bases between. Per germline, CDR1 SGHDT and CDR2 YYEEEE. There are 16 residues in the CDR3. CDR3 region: CASSLAPPGTKNIQYF. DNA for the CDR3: TGTGCCAGCAGCTTGGCCCCTCCAGGGACCAAAAACATTCAGTACTTC.

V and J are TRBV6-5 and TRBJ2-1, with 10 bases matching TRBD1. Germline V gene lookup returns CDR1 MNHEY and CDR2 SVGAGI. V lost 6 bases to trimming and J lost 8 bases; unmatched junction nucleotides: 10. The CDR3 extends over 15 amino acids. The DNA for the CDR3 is TGTGCCAGCAGACCTAGACAGGGGGCTATATATGAGCAGTTCTTC. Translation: CASRPRQGAIYEQFF.

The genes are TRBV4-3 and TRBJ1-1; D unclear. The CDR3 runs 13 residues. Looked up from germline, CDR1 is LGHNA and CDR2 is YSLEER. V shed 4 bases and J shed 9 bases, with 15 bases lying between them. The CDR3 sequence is CASSLLNREQAFF. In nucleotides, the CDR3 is TGCGCCAGCAGCCTGCTAAACCGGGAGCAAGCTTTCTTT.

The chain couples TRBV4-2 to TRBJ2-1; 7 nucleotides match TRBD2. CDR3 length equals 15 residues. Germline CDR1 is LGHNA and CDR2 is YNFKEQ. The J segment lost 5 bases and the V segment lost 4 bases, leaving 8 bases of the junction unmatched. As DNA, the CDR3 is TGTGCCAGCAGCCCATGGTTGGCGGGAGACAATGAGCAGTTCTTC. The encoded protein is CASSPWLAGDNEQFF.

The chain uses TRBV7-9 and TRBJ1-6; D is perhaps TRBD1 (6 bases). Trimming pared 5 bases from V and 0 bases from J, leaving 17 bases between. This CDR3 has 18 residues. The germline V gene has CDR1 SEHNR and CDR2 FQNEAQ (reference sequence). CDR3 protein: CASSPYLQGSSYNSPLHF. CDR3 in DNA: TGTGCCAGCAGCCCCTACCTACAGGGAAGCTCCTATAATTCACCCCTCCACTTT. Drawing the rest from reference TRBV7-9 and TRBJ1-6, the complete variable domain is DTGVSQNPRHKITKRGQNVTFRCDPISEHNRLYWYRQTLGQGPEFLTYFQNEAQLEKSRLLSDRFSAERPKGSFSTLEIQRTEQGDSAMYLCASSPYLQGSSYNSPLHFGNGTRLTVT.

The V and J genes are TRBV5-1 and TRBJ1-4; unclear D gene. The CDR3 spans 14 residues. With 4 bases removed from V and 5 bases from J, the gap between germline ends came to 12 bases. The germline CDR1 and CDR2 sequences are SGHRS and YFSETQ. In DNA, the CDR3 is TGCGCCAGCAGCCGTATCGACGGGAATGAAAAACTGTTTTTT. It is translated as CASSRIDGNEKLFF.

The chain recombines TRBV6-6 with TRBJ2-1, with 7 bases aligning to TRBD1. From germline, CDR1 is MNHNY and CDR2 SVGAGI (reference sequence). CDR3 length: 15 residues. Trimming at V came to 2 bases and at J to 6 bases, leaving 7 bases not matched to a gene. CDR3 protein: CASSYPTGMANEQFF. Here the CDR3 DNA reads TGTGCCAGCAGTTACCCGACAGGGATGGCCAATGAGCAGTTCTTC.

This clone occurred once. The CDR3 sequence is CASSLWGVGDRPNQPQHF. The CDR3 nucleotides are TGTGCCAGCAGTTTATGGGGGGTGGGGGACAGGCCCAATCAGCCCCAGCATTTT. The chain is built from TRBV27 and TRBJ1-5, with TRBD1 identical over 8 bases. The CDR3 spans 18 residues. Germline values: CDR1 MNHEY, CDR2 SMNVEV (reference sequence). J gave up 3 bases and V 1 base, and 11 bases lay outside the gene matches.

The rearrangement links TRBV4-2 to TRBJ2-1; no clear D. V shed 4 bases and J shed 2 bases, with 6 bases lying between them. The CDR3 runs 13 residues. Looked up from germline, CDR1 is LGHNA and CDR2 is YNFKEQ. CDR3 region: CASSPTPYNEQFF. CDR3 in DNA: TGTGCCAGCAGCCCCACTCCCTACAATGAGCAGTTCTTC.

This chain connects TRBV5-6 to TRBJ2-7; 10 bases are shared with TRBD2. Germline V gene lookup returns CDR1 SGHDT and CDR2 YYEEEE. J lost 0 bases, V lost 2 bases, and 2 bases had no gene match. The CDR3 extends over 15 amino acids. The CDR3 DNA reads TGTGCCAGCAGCTTCGGACTAGCGGTCTCCTACGAGCAGTACGTC. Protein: CASSFGLAVSYEQYV.

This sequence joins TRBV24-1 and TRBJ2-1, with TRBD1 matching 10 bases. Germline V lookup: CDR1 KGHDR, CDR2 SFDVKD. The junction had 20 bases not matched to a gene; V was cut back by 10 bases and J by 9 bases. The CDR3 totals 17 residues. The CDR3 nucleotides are TGTGCCACATCCGGGGCCTCGGGACAGGGGAACTTCGGTGAGCAGTTCTTC. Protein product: CATSGASGQGNFGEQFF.

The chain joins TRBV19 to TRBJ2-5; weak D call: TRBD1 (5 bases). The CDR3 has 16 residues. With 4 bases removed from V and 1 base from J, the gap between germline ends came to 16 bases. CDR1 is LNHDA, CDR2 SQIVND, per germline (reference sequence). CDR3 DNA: TGTGCCAGTAGTAAACCTACAAGGGGTCTCCAAGAGACCCAGTACTTC. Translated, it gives CASSKPTRGLQETQYF.

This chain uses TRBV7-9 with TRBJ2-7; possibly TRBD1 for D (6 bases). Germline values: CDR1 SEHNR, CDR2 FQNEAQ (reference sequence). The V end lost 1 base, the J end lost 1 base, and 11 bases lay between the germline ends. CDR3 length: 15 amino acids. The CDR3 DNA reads TGTGCCAGCAGCTTAGGCTGGACAGATTCCTACGAGCAGTACGTC. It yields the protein CASSLGWTDSYEQYV.

CDR3 in DNA: TGTGCCAGTAGTATAGGACAGGTAAGGGGAACTGAAGCTTTCTTT. It translates to CASSIGQVRGTEAFF. The rearrangement links TRBV19 to TRBJ1-1, with D tentatively TRBD1 (6 bases). CDR3 size: 15 residues. The V gene lost 1 base and the J gene lost 5 bases, with 14 bases spanning the gap. CDR1 and CDR2 (germline): LNHDA, SQIVND (reference sequence).